This T cell receptor (beta chain) was captured by sequencing in a study of cytomegalovirus exposure and HLA in healthy donors. Findings and caveats of the study: Immune exposure information available was restricted to CMV serostatus.

The PCR used 60 Vbeta and 13 Jbeta primers. The assay was immunoSEQ multiplex PCR, and TCRdb's table has in-frame clones only and misses some. Of roughly 100,000 clones in the sample, roughly 73% were seen once. Remarks on this clone: The target antigen is unknown.

The sequence came from a woman aged 40-49 years in good health and CMV-seropositive. The sample consisted of PBMCs.

CDR3: CASSPGTGRDEAFF. The CDR3 region has the DNA TGTGCCAGCAGCCCCGGGACAGGTCGAGATGAAGCTTTCTTT. V and J are TRBV28 and TRBJ1-1; the match to TRBD1 covers 8 bases. After removal of 6 bases from V and 7 bases from J, the junction contained 10 bases not matched to a gene. Germline V CDR1 and CDR2: MDHEN, SYDVKM. This CDR3 contains 14 residues.